Listed below are T cell receptor beta chains from one sample, sequenced in a study of cytomegalovirus exposure and HLA in healthy donors. This table comes from immunoSEQ multiplex PCR, and its TCRdb copy is limited to in-frame clones, with some not included. This table has about 90,000 clones, nearly 80% appearing once. Sequences were obtained from PBMCs. These receptors were collected from a woman aged 35 to 49 in good health and CMV-seropositive. Both conserved end residues are part of each CDR3. D genes are given only for firm matches. Rows give clone size only sometimes, using once, few, many, or a class for an expanded clone.

>TRBD2|-|TRBV7-3|TRBJ2-1
TGTGCCAGCAGCTTTCCCGGACTAGCGGAGACCAATGAGCAGTTCTTC
CASSFPGLAETNEQFF
>TRBD2|-|TRBV6-5|TRBJ2-5
TGTGCCAGCACTAAAGCGGGGGGAGAGACCCAGTACTTC
CASTKAGGETQYF
>-|-|TRBV7-9|TRBJ2-1
TGTGCCAGCAGCTTAGGCCAGTACAATGAGCAGTTCTTC
CASSLGQYNEQFF
>-|-|TRBV18|TRBJ1-3
TGTGCCAGCTCACCGTCAGAGGCCTACTCTGGAAACACCATATATTTT
CASSPSEAYSGNTIYF
>-|few|TRBV28|TRBJ1-2
TGTGCCAGCAGCGGGAGGGGCTACACCTTC
CASSGRGYTF
>-|-|TRBV7-2|TRBJ2-5
TGTGCCAGCAGCTCGGTAGTGGGACTGGAAGAGACCCAGTACTTC
CASSSVVGLEETQYF
>-|few|TRBV5-5|TRBJ1-1
TGTGCCAGCAGCTTAGGACAGCACACTGAAGCTTTCTTT
CASSLGQHTEAFF
>-|-|TRBV5-1|TRBJ1-5
TGCGCCAGCAGCTTAGATGGGGGCTCCGGCCAGCCCCAGCATTTT
CASSLDGGSGQPQHF
>-|-|TRBV4-3|TRBJ2-1
TGCGCCAGCAGCCAAGAAAACAGCGGGCGCAATGAGCAGTTCTTC
CASSQENSGRNEQFF
>TRBD2|-|TRBV11-3|TRBJ2-3
TGTGCCAGCAGCTTAGGGCGGGAGAGCACAGATACGCAGTATTTT
CASSLGRESTDTQYF
>-|-|TRBV25-1|TRBJ2-1
TGTGCCAGCAGCGATCCGCACAGGGAAGGTAACAATGAGCAGTTCTTC
CASSDPHREGNNEQFF
>TRBD2|-|TRBV7-3|TRBJ2-2
TGTGCCAGCAGCAGAGAAGCGGGAGGACTGTCCGGGGAGCTGTTTTTT
CASSREAGGLSGELFF
>-|-|TRBV11-3|TRBJ2-1
TGTGCCAGCAGCTTAGGACAGCCTTACAATGAGCAGTTCTTC
CASSLGQPYNEQFF
>TRBD2|-|TRBV4-1|TRBJ2-7
TGCGCCAGCAGCCAGCAGACTAGCGGGACGCCCTACGAGCAGTACTTC
CASSQQTSGTPYEQYF
>-|-|TRBV5-8|TRBJ2-5
TGTGCCAGCAGCTTGGGGGGGCTGGAGACCCAGTACTTC
CASSLGGLETQYF
>TRBD1|-|TRBV11-1|TRBJ2-4
TGTGCCAGCAGTCCCCGGGACAGAAAAAACATTCAGTACTTC
CASSPRDRKNIQYF
>-|-|TRBV15|TRBJ2-1
TGTGCCACCAGCAGAGATCAAGGGCAGGGGTCCTACAATGAGCAGTTCTTC
CATSRDQGQGSYNEQFF
>-|few|TRBV7-6|TRBJ2-2
TGTGCCAGCACCTCCAGCGGGCCTAGTAACACCGGGGAGCTGTTTTTT
CASTSSGPSNTGELFF
>-|-|TRBV5-4|TRBJ2-7
TGTGCCAGCAGCACCTGGACTTCCGAGCAGTACTTC
CASSTWTSEQYF
>TRBD2|-|TRBV10-1|TRBJ2-1
TGCGCCAGCAGGGAGACTAGCACCAGTGAGCAGTTCTTC
CASRETSTSEQFF
>TRBD1|-|TRBV7-6|TRBJ2-7
TGTGCCAGCAGCTTGCAGGGGGCTATTTCCTACGAGCAGTACTTC
CASSLQGAISYEQYF
>TRBD2|-|TRBV18|TRBJ2-1
TGTGCCAGCTCACCAAAGAGACTAGCGGGACCGAGCTCCTACAATGAGCAGTTCTTC
CASSPKRLAGPSSYNEQFF
>-|-|TRBV14|TRBJ2-2
TGTGCCAGCAGTCTAATAGGAGCCGGGGAGCTGTTTTTT
CASSLIGAGELFF
>-|-|TRBV4-3|TRBJ1-2
TGCGCCAGCAGCCAAGAGCGGGGGTACGGCTACACCTTC
CASSQERGYGYTF
>TRBD1|-|TRBV7-2|TRBJ1-2
TGTGCCAGCAGCTTACAACCGGGACAGGGCCATGGCTACACCTTC
CASSLQPGQGHGYTF
>-|-|TRBV7-9|TRBJ1-1
TGTGCCAGCAGCTTAGCGCCCCGACAGAACACTGAAGCTTTCTTT
CASSLAPRQNTEAFF
>TRBD2|-|TRBV15|TRBJ2-7
TGTGCCACCAGCAGAGACAATAGCGGGACCTACGAGCAGTACTTC
CATSRDNSGTYEQYF
>TRBD2|once|TRBV4-2|TRBJ2-7
TGTGCCAGCAGCCAATTGGAGGGAGGGCTGGGCGAGCAGTACTTC
CASSQLEGGLGEQYF
>-|few|TRBV7-3|TRBJ2-2
TGTGCCAGCAGCCCAGACAGGAACACCGGGGAGCTGTTTTTT
CASSPDRNTGELFF
>-|-|TRBV5-6|TRBJ2-7
TGTGCCAGCAGCTTGGGAACCAGCTCCTACGAGCAGTACTTC
CASSLGTSSYEQYF
>-|-|TRBV27|TRBJ2-5
TGTGCCAGCAGTTTAAAAGCGAACTTTCAAGAGACCCAGTACTTC
CASSLKANFQETQYF
>TRBD2|-|TRBV11-1|TRBJ2-2
TGTGCCAGCAGGCAGGGACTAGCGAACACCGGGGAGCTGTTTTTT
CASRQGLANTGELFF
>TRBD2|-|TRBV7-9|TRBJ2-7
TGTGCCAGCAGCTTAGCAGATGGGCGGGAGTACTACGAGCAGTACTTC
CASSLADGREYYEQYF
>TRBD1|few|TRBV5-1|TRBJ2-1
TGCGCCAGCAGTTCGGGACAGGGGAGAGATGAGCAGTTCTTC
CASSSGQGRDEQFF
>-|-|TRBV28|TRBJ1-2
TGTGCCAGCAGTTTATCGGGGTATGGCTACACCTTC
CASSLSGYGYTF
>-|-|TRBV4-1|TRBJ2-1
TGCGCCAGCAGCCAAGAGAGGGCAGCCTACAATGAGCAGTTCTTC
CASSQERAAYNEQFF
>-|-|TRBV7-9|TRBJ1-1
TGTGCCAGCAGCTTAGAAGCGGGGGACGGAGCTTTCTTT
CASSLEAGDGAFF
>-|-|TRBV28|TRBJ2-7
TGTGCCAGCAGAGAAACAGGCAGCTCCTACGAGCAGTACTTC
CASRETGSSYEQYF
>-|-|TRBV6-1|TRBJ1-3
TGTGCCAGCAGTGAACAGATCTCTGGAAACACCATATATTTT
CASSEQISGNTIYF
>TRBD2|-|TRBV6-5|TRBJ2-1
TGTGCCAGCAGGAACGGACTAGCGGGAGATAGTGAGCAGTTCTTC
CASRNGLAGDSEQFF
>-|-|TRBV9|TRBJ2-5
TGTGCCAGCAGCGTAGGGCCCGGGGGTCAAGAGACCCAGTACTTC
CASSVGPGGQETQYF
>-|-|TRBV4-3|TRBJ2-1
TGCGCCAGCGGAGAGGATCTCAGTTCCTACAATGAGCAGTTCTTC
CASGEDLSSYNEQFF
>TRBD2|-|TRBV7-9|TRBJ2-1
TGTGCCAGCAGCCTTACTAGCGGTAACAATGAGCAGTTCTTC
CASSLTSGNNEQFF
>TRBD1|-|TRBV27|TRBJ2-5
TGTGCCGGCCGGGGGATTGACAGGGGGCGAGAGACCCAGTACTTC
CAGRGIDRGRETQYF